Below, one T cell receptor (beta chain) is given with its context. No antigen is known for it. Generated by immunoSEQ multiplex PCR, the TCRdb table keeps only in-frame clones and is missing some. The table lists over 15,000 clones, approximately 83% of them singletons, with about 10% in the top ten. The data are from a study of somatic mutations in cytotoxic T cells in rheumatoid arthritis. Study background: No treatment had yet been given when patient blood (less than 33 ml EDTA) was drawn, right after diagnosis. Nearly 100% purity was obtained when some V beta antibody-stained T-cell populations were flow-sorted; these included V beta1+ cells sequenced for TCRB.

Study-wide points: For rheumatoid arthritis patients, CD8+ clonality increased with age, whereas it did not in healthy controls.

CDR1 is LNHDA, CDR2 SQIVND, per germline (reference sequence). The CDR3 sequence is 15 residues long. V was clipped by 3 bases and J by 2 bases, with 11 bases between them. The sequenced material came from CD8+ T cells sorted from blood. The TCR comes from a man aged 18 to 30 with rheumatoid arthritis. This rearrangement joins TRBV19 to TRBJ1-5, with TRBD1 as a possible D gene (5 bases). The CDR3 region is CASSITGHGNQPQHF. CDR3 DNA sequence: TGTGCCAGTAGTATCACGGGGCACGGCAATCAGCCCCAGCATTTT.